Listed here is a single TCR beta chain. Its target is unknown. The data originate from a study of cytomegalovirus exposure and HLA in healthy donors. Whole-study results and caveats: TCR beta V segments were, for the most part, productive about 87% or about 30% of the time in an earlier analysis. Across HLA loci, a later analysis found differing TCR association rates, with DRB1 most and HLA-C fewest. In vitro confirmation showed three CMV-associated chains to be CMV antigen specific.

This CDR3 is 16 amino acids long. Germline V gene lookup returns CDR1 SGDLS and CDR2 YYNGEE. In the PCR, 60 Vbeta and 13 Jbeta primers were used. Clones were read by immunoSEQ multiplex PCR, and TCRdb kept only the in-frame ones, dropping some. This table holds 250,000 to 350,000 clones, about 66% found once. The sample consisted of PBMCs. This TCR was sampled from a female donor in good health and CMV-seronegative. The chain couples TRBV9 to TRBJ2-5; 7 bases match TRBD1. The tail of the sequence fits TRBJ2-7 better, so the J call may be wrong. This CDR3 reads CASSVGRTGDGYEQYF. The CDR3 DNA sequence: TGTGCCAGCAGCGTAGGAAGAACAGGGGATGGCTACGAGCAGTACTTC.